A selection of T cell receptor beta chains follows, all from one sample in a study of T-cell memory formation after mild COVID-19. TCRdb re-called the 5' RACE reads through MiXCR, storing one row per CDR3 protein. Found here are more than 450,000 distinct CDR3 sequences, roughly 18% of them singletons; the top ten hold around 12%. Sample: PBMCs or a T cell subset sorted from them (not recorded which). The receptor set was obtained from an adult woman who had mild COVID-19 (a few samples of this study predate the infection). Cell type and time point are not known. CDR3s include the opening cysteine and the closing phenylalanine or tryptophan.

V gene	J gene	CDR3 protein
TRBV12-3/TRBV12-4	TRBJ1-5	CASSLQGAGGQPQHF
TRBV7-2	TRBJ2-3	CASSLGSPTDTQYF
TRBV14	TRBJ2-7	CASSQSVTLGQYF
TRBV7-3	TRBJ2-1	CASSPSSGDYNEQFF
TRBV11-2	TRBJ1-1	CASSPGWTEAFF
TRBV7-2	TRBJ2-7	CASRGPGGPTYEQYF
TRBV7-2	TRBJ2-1	CASSFSWRLYNEQFF
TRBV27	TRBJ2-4	CASRSNYQQGPKNIQYF
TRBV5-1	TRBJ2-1	CASSPDRDNEQFF
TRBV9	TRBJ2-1	CASASGSSYNEQFF
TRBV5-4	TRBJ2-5	CASSLSAEREETQYF
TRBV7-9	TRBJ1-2	CASSVQGAGVHGYTF
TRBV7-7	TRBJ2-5	CASSKEPKGGPGETQYF
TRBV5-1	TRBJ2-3	CASSYGTGSTDTQYF
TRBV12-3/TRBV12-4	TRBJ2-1	CASSSERGRGDNEQFF
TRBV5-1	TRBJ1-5	CASTGRRQNQPQHF
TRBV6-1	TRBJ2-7	CASRGLAGGLSSYEQYF
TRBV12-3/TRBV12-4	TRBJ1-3	CASSLSTARSGNTIYF
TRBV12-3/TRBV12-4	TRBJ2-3	CASSGPGQGPRTDTQYF
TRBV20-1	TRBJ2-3	CSTSRGTDTQYF
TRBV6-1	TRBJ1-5	CASSDSWVSNQPQHF
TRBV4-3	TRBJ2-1	CASSQDLASDWRDEQFF